This TCR beta chain was sequenced in a study of cytomegalovirus exposure and HLA in healthy donors. Study conclusions and caveats: Across HLA loci, a later analysis found differing TCR association rates, with DRB1 most and HLA-C fewest. In an earlier analysis, most TCR beta V segments were productive about 87% or about 30% of the time. A classifier reportedly called cytomegalovirus status with high sensitivity and specificity. Later analysis identified a missense DCLRE1C variant that was linked to TCR beta V- and J-gene trimming.

Researchers ran the PCR with 60 Vbeta and 13 Jbeta primers. Profiling relied on immunoSEQ multiplex PCR, and the TCRdb table lists in-frame clones only, not all of them. Its table lists roughly 200,000 clones. The V end lost 8 bases, the J end lost 2 bases, and 12 bases lay between the germline ends. This CDR3 has 13 amino acids. Germline lookup yields CDR1 SEHNR and CDR2 FQNEAQ (reference sequence). For this clone: Antigen: not known.

This sequence was found in a man in his thirties or forties in good health and CMV-seronegative. The sample comprised PBMCs. The chain has TRBV7-9 and TRBJ2-5; possibly TRBD1 for D (5 bases). CDR3 DNA: TGTGCCAGCGTCAGGGTGGGACAAGAGACCCAGTACTTC. Its protein is CASVRVGQETQYF.